Below are 19 T cell receptor beta chains sequenced from a single sample in a study of T cell responses to AZD1222 COVID-19 vaccine. Repertoires were generated with immunoSEQ multiplex PCR, while TCRdb's copy carries only in-frame clones and drops some. The table has approximately 150,000 clones, around 88% seen once. Sample: peripheral blood, taken on day 0 of MenACWY control vaccination. The receptors were sampled from an adult in good health.

The gene calls are TRBV7-2 and TRBJ1-5; 8 bases are a match to TRBD1. CDR1 and CDR2 (germline): SGHTA, FQGNSA. The length of the CDR3 is 15 residues. Trimming cost V 1 base and J 3 bases; bases outside gene matches: 2. This CDR3 is CASSLDRGTNQPQHF. The CDR3 DNA sequence: TGTGCCAGCAGCTTAGACAGGGGGACCAATCAGCCCCAGCATTTT.

The genes are TRBV18 and TRBJ1-6; 7 nucleotides match TRBD1. Looked up from germline, CDR1 is KGHSH and CDR2 is LQKENI. V lost 6 bases and J lost 5; bases outside the gene matches: 19. The CDR3 has 19 amino acids. CDR3 loop: CASSTGSLTGYGHNSPLHF. In DNA, the CDR3 is TGTGCCAGCTCCACCGGATCGCTGACAGGGTACGGACATAATTCACCCCTCCACTTT. The whole variable domain, filled in from reference TRBV18 and TRBJ1-6, reads NAGVMQNPRHLVRRRGQEARLRCSPMKGHSHVYWYRQLPEEGLKFMVYLQKENIIDESGMPKERFSAEFPKEGPSILRIQQVVRGDSAAYFCASSTGSLTGYGHNSPLHFGNGTRLTVT.

The chain links TRBV4-2 to TRBJ1-1; D is uncertain. This CDR3 is 15 amino acids long. Trimming pared 1 base from V and 2 bases from J, leaving 11 bases between. The V gene's germline CDR1 is LGHNA and CDR2 YNFKEQ. CDR3 nucleotide sequence: TGTGCCAGCAGCCAAGTACCGGGGTTAAACACTGAAGCTTTCTTT. Protein: CASSQVPGLNTEAFF.

The rearrangement links TRBV4-1 to TRBJ2-7, with D perhaps TRBD1 or TRBD2 (5 bases each). Per the germline V gene, CDR1 is MGHRA and CDR2 is YSYEKL. V lost 0 bases, J lost 1 base, and 16 bases lay in between. The CDR3 spans 17 residues. In DNA form, the CDR3 reads TGCGCCAGCAGCCAAGATGGGGGTGCAGCGGCGTCCTACGAGCAGTACTTC. The encoded protein is CASSQDGGAAASYEQYF.

The gene calls are TRBV7-8 and TRBJ2-3; D remains unclear. From germline, CDR1 is SGHVS and CDR2 FQNEAQ. CDR3 length equals 14 residues. V was pared by 3 bases and J by 0 bases, with 7 bases between. The CDR3 coding sequence is TGTGCCAGCAGCTTCGACCGAAGCACAGATACGCAGTATTTT. Its protein is CASSFDRSTDTQYF.

The J gene is TRBJ1-6, the V gene TRBV7-3, with a tentative D call TRBD1 (6 bases). From germline, CDR1 is SGHTA and CDR2 FQGTGA. Deletions cut 2 bases from V and 9 bases from J, with 14 bases between. The CDR3 runs 15 residues. This chain's CDR3 is CASSLGRGTSSPLHF. The CDR3 DNA is TGTGCCAGCAGCTTAGGGAGGGGGACCAGTTCACCCCTCCACTTT.

CDR3 DNA: TGCGCCAGCAGCTTGGACCCAGGGTCAGGGGAGCAGTACTTC. Its translation is CASSLDPGSGEQYF. This sequence joins TRBV5-1 and TRBJ2-7; perhaps TRBD1 as D (5 bases). The CDR3 has 14 residues. Between the trimmed V and J ends, which lost 0 bases and 7 bases, there was a span of 14 bases. The germline V gene encodes CDR1 SGHRS and CDR2 YFSETQ.

In this sample, this clone turned up once. This same CDR3 is encoded by further DNA sequences in the sample. The chain couples TRBV5-1 to TRBJ2-3, with 9 nucleotides matching TRBD1. CDR1 is SGHRS and CDR2 is YFSETQ in the germline V gene. This CDR3 is 14 amino acids long. J lost 6 bases, V lost 4 bases, and 6 bases had no gene match. CDR3 amino acids: CASSPGQGTDTQYF. The DNA for the CDR3 is TGCGCCAGCAGCCCGGGACAGGGAACGGATACGCAGTATTTT.

The rearrangement joins TRBV11-3 to TRBJ1-1; D is unclear. The CDR3 spans 12 residues. CDR1 SGHNT and CDR2 YENEEA come from the germline V gene. V lost 6 bases and J 4 bases, leaving 9 bases between the germline ends. The CDR3 is CASSGTRTEAFF. For the CDR3, the DNA is TGTGCCAGCAGTGGCACCCGCACTGAAGCTTTCTTT. Full variable domain (remainder filled in from reference TRBV11-3 and TRBJ1-1): EAGVVQSPRYKIIEKKQPVAFWCNPISGHNTLYWYLQNLGQGPELLIRYENEEAVDDSQLPKDRFSAERLKGVDSTLKIQPAELGDSAVYLCASSGTRTEAFFGQGTRLTVV.

The genes are TRBV7-2 and TRBJ1-3; no clear D. Between the trimmed V and J ends, which lost 1 base and 1 base, there was a span of 8 bases. CDR1 is SGHTA, CDR2 FQGNSA, per germline. This CDR3 region has 15 residues. The CDR3 DNA sequence: TGTGCCAGCAGCTTAGGTGGGAAATCTGGAAACACCATATATTTT. The encoded protein is CASSLGGKSGNTIYF.

This chain connects TRBV6-2 or TRBV6-3 to TRBJ2-2, with a tentative D call TRBD2 (5 bases). The CDR3 sequence is 14 residues long. Trimming removed 2 bases from V and 1 base from J, with 5 bases in between. Germline CDR1 is MNHEY and CDR2 is SVGEGT. CDR3 in DNA: TGTGCCAGCAGTTACGGGAGGAACACCGGGGAGCTGTTTTTT. It encodes CASSYGRNTGELFF.

The chain has TRBV4-3 and TRBJ2-3; D is unresolved. The ends were cut back, 0 bases at V and 8 bases at J, with 12 bases in the middle. CDR1 LGHNA and CDR2 YSLEER come from the germline V gene. The CDR3 length is 14 residues. CDR3 in DNA: TGCGCCAGCAGCCAAGATTTGTCCCCAGTTACGCAGTATTTT. Translating it yields CASSQDLSPVTQYF.

J is TRBJ2-7 and V is TRBV7-2, with 8 bases identical to TRBD1. From germline, CDR1 is SGHTA and CDR2 FQGNSA. The CDR3 loop spans 15 amino acids. Trimming took 5 bases from V and 1 from J; bases not matched to a gene: 7. CDR3 sequence reads: CASSAPGGLSYEQYF. CDR3 sequence (DNA): TGTGCCAGCAGCGCCCCAGGGGGCCTATCCTACGAGCAGTACTTC. Full variable domain (outside the CDR3, taken from reference TRBV7-2 and TRBJ2-7): GAGVSQSPSNKVTEKGKDVELRCDPISGHTALYWYRQSLGQGLEFLIYFQGNSAPDKSGLPSDRFSAERTGGSVSTLTIQRTQQEDSAVYLCASSAPGGLSYEQYFGPGTRLTVT.

The chain couples TRBV5-6 to TRBJ1-5; D not certain. Looked up from germline, CDR1 is SGHDT and CDR2 is YYEEEE. V lost 5 bases and J 0 bases, leaving 9 bases between the germline ends. The CDR3 has 14 residues. Here the CDR3 reads CASSPLGSNQPQHF. The CDR3 nucleotides read TGTGCCAGCAGTCCACTGGGTAGCAATCAGCCCCAGCATTTT.

The rearrangement uses TRBV9 and TRBJ1-2, with D hard to call. CDR3 length: 15 amino acids. Looked up from germline, CDR1 is SGDLS and CDR2 is YYNGEE. V lost 3 bases and J lost 2, with 14 bases in between. DNA of the CDR3: TGTGCCAGCAGCGACCATCTACACAAAAACTATGGCTACACCTTC. It translates to CASSDHLHKNYGYTF.

J is TRBJ2-3 and V is TRBV6-4; no firm D call. This CDR3 region has 13 residues. V lost 6 bases and J lost 1, with 8 bases in between. CDR1 MRHNA and CDR2 SNTAGT come from the germline V gene. The DNA for the CDR3 is TGTGCCAGCAGGGAAAGGGGCACAGATACGCAGTATTTT. Its protein is CASRERGTDTQYF.

The chain carries TRBV2 and TRBJ1-2; tentatively, D is TRBD1 (5 bases). CDR3 length: 14 amino acids. The V end was cut by 3 bases, the J end by 4 bases, with 12 bases between. The germline gives CDR1 SNHLY, CDR2 FYNNEI. CDR3 amino acids: CASSDVTAPYGYTF. In DNA, the CDR3 is TGTGCCAGCAGTGATGTGACAGCGCCCTATGGCTACACCTTC.

The V call is TRBV5-4, the J call TRBJ1-6, with D unclear. Germline CDR1 SGHNT, CDR2 YYREEE (reference sequence). There are 14 residues in the CDR3. V was trimmed by 4 bases and J by 8 bases, leaving 13 bases between them. This CDR3 reads CASSPELLDSPLHF. The CDR3 DNA reads TGTGCCAGCAGCCCCGAGTTACTGGATTCACCCCTCCACTTT.

The chain is built from TRBV18 and TRBJ1-5; TRBD1 matches 11 bases. This CDR3 region has 19 residues. J lost 6 bases, V lost 2 bases, and 15 bases had no gene match. From germline, CDR1 is KGHSH and CDR2 LQKENI. CDR3 bases: TGTGCCAGCTCACCAGCCGTTGGGACAGGGGGAGCGCTGGGTCAGCCCCAGCATTTT. It specifies CASSPAVGTGGALGQPQHF.